These 12 T cell receptor beta chains originate from one sample sequenced in a study of blood T cell repertoires in COVID-19. The data were produced by immunoSEQ multiplex PCR, yet TCRdb's version contains in-frame clones alone and is incomplete. The data hold 70,000 to 95,000 clones, with approximately 92% observed a single time. The specimen was peripheral blood. The receptors were gathered from a woman aged 60 to 75 with active COVID-19.

About this clone itself: At one boundary the junction diverges from the germline segment, which might be a read error. The V call is TRBV28, the J call TRBJ2-7, with 11 bases aligning to TRBD1. Germline V gives CDR1 MDHEN, CDR2 SYDVKM. This CDR3 comprises 15 residues. The CDR3 protein is CASRLPGQGANEQYF. CDR3 DNA: TGTGCCAGCCGTTTACCCGGACAGGGGGCGAACGAGCAGTACTTC. Looking up the rest from reference TRBV28 and TRBJ2-7 gives the full variable domain: DVKVTQSSRYLVKRTGEKVFLECVQDMDHENMFWYRQDPGLGLRLIYFSYDVKMKEKGDIPEGYSVSREKKERFSLILESASTNQTSMYLCASRLPGQGANEQYFGPGTRLTVT.

J is TRBJ1-4 and V is TRBV27, with D tentatively TRBD1 (6 bases). From germline, CDR1 is MNHEY and CDR2 SMNVEV (reference sequence). Trimming left V 3 bases short and J 4 bases short, with 12 bases between. The CDR3 length is 15 residues. As DNA, the CDR3 is TGTGCCAGCAGTTTTTCATGGGGACATAATGAAAAACTGTTTTTT. This codes for CASSFSWGHNEKLFF.

The rearrangement links TRBV7-2 to TRBJ1-1, with D tentatively TRBD1 (5 bases). V was cut by 2 bases and J by 0 bases, with 13 bases left in between. CDR3 length equals 16 residues. CDR1 and CDR2 from the germline V gene are SGHTA and FQGNSA. The CDR3 is CASSLNAGRVNTEAFF. In DNA, the CDR3 is TGTGCCAGCAGCTTAAACGCAGGGCGCGTGAACACTGAAGCTTTCTTT.

The V gene is TRBV7-9, the J gene TRBJ1-5; 10 nucleotides match TRBD1. The germline V gene has CDR1 SEHNR and CDR2 FQNEAQ (reference sequence). The CDR3 sequence is 16 residues long. The V segment lost 5 bases and the J segment 1 base; nucleotides outside the gene matches: 5. CDR3 DNA: TGTGCCAGCAGCACCTGGACAGGGGGAAGCAATCAGCCCCAGCATTTT. The encoded protein is CASSTWTGGSNQPQHF.

This chain links TRBV27 with TRBJ2-7, with D possibly TRBD1 on 5 matching bases. Germline assignment: CDR1 MNHEY and CDR2 SMNVEV (reference sequence). Trimming took off 2 bases at V and 0 bases at J, with 5 bases between the two ends. This CDR3 has 13 residues. CDR3 protein: CASSLRGSYEQYF. CDR3 bases: TGTGCCAGCAGTTTAAGGGGCTCCTACGAGCAGTACTTC.

This chain uses TRBV12-5 with TRBJ2-2; D gene uncertain. Germline V lookup: CDR1 LGHNT, CDR2 FRNRAP. Trimming pared 0 bases from V and 2 bases from J, leaving 4 bases between. The CDR3 totals 14 residues. The CDR3 is CASGLVPNTGELFF. CDR3 DNA sequence: TGTGCTAGTGGTTTGGTTCCAAACACCGGGGAGCTGTTTTTT.

Written as DNA, the CDR3 is TGCGCCAGCAGCGGGGGGACAGGGGGCGAGGAGACCCAGTACTTC. It yields the protein CASSGGTGGEETQYF. This chain joins TRBV5-1 and TRBJ2-5; 12 bases map to TRBD1. CDR1 SGHRS and CDR2 YFSETQ come from the germline V gene. The CDR3 runs 15 residues. The V segment lost 4 bases and the J segment 5 bases; nucleotides outside the gene matches: 6.

The chain uses TRBV28 and TRBJ1-5; possibly TRBD1 for D (6 bases). CDR3 size: 16 residues. Trimming pared 5 bases from V and 7 bases from J, leaving 21 bases between. CDR1 is MDHEN, CDR2 SYDVKM, per germline. DNA for the CDR3: TGTGCCAGCAGTATCAGCTCTGGACAGAGTGGGCAGCCCCAGCATTTT. This translates into CASSISSGQSGQPQHF.

V usage is TRBV3-1 (or the pseudogene TRBV3-2) and J usage is TRBJ2-7; 8 nucleotides line up with TRBD2. With 5 bases clipped from V and 0 bases from J, the junction kept 6 bases outside the gene matches. This CDR3 spans 15 amino acids. Germline V gives CDR1 LGHDT, CDR2 YNNKEL (reference sequence). CDR3 protein: CASSLGLESSYEQYF. DNA for the CDR3: TGTGCCAGCAGCTTGGGACTAGAAAGCTCCTACGAGCAGTACTTC.

J is TRBJ2-1 and V is TRBV19, with D perhaps TRBD1 (6 bases). Per germline, CDR1 LNHDA and CDR2 SQIVND (reference sequence). V lost 4 bases, J lost 9 bases, and 16 bases lay in between. The CDR3 consists of 14 residues. The CDR3 DNA reads as TGTGCCAGTAGTACATTACAGGGACGGGCTGAGCAGTTCTTC. It translates to CASSTLQGRAEQFF.

The chain has TRBV18 and TRBJ1-1, with TRBD1 identical over 9 bases. Germline CDR1 KGHSH, CDR2 LQKENI. CDR3 length: 15 amino acids. Trimming removed 2 bases from V and 4 bases from J; junction bases left unmatched: 5. The CDR3 loop is CASSPWTGEGTEAFF. DNA for the CDR3: TGTGCCAGCTCACCATGGACAGGGGAGGGCACTGAAGCTTTCTTT.

V gene TRBV7-9 combines with J gene TRBJ2-5; TRBD1 agrees at 10 bases. With 5 bases clipped from V and 5 bases from J, the junction kept 5 bases outside the gene matches. In germline, CDR1 is SEHNR, CDR2 FQNEAQ (reference sequence). This CDR3 is built from 14 residues. The CDR3 region has the DNA TGTGCCAGCAGCCAGGGACAGGGGTATGAGACCCAGTACTTC. This sequence encodes CASSQGQGYETQYF. Full variable domain (remainder filled in from reference TRBV7-9 and TRBJ2-5): DTGVSQNPRHKITKRGQNVTFRCDPISEHNRLYWYRQTLGQGPEFLTYFQNEAQLEKSRLLSDRFSAERPKGSFSTLEIQRTEQGDSAMYLCASSQGQGYETQYFGPGTRLLVL.